These 17 T cell receptor beta chains were all obtained from the same sample, sequenced in a study of human thymus T cells. Libraries were prepared by immunoSEQ multiplex PCR; TCRdb keeps only in-frame clonotypes and omits some of them. The top ten clones hold less than 7% of a sample with about 60,000 clones, 85% to 95% of them seen once. Sequenced: blood. The receptors shown here come from a boy younger than two with a congenital heart defect but otherwise immunologically healthy.

The table lists this clone with a few counts. V is TRBV6-5 and J is TRBJ1-1, with 7 bases that match TRBD1. The CDR3 has 14 residues. Germline CDR1 and CDR2: MNHEY and SVGAGI. Trimming removed 9 bases from V and 0 bases from J; junction bases left unmatched: 7. The CDR3 loop is CASRQGGMNTEAFF. The CDR3 bases are TGTGCCAGTCGACAGGGAGGAATGAACACTGAAGCTTTCTTT.

The chain joins TRBV13 to TRBJ2-3; 16 bases line up with TRBD2. Germline V CDR1 and CDR2: PRHDT, FYEKMQ (reference sequence). This CDR3 is 18 amino acids long. V lost 5 bases and J lost 3; bases outside the gene matches: 8. The CDR3 nucleotides read TGTGCCAGCAGCCCCTATGGGACTAGCGGGGGGGCAACAGATACGCAGTATTTT. Its translation: CASSPYGTSGGATDTQYF.

The rearrangement links TRBV5-4 to TRBJ2-3, with D possibly called TRBD1 or TRBD2 (5 bases each). The V and J ends lost 2 bases and 2 bases respectively, with 9 bases between them. The CDR3 has 14 residues. Per germline, CDR1 SGHNT and CDR2 YYREEE (reference sequence). The chain's CDR3 is CASSFSGPTDTQYF. CDR3 sequence (DNA): TGTGCCAGCAGCTTCTCGGGGCCCACAGATACGCAGTATTTT.

This chain links TRBV5-1 with TRBJ2-3, with D possibly matching TRBD2 (6 bases). This CDR3 contains 16 residues. The germline V gene has CDR1 SGHRS and CDR2 YFSETQ. Trimming removed 3 bases at V and 0 bases at J, with 14 bases between. The CDR3 sequence is CASSSGGGGSTDTQYF. In DNA, the CDR3 is TGCGCCAGCAGCTCTGGTGGTGGAGGGAGCACAGATACGCAGTATTTT.

The genes are TRBV7-8 and TRBJ2-1, with TRBD2 as a possible D gene (6 bases). This CDR3 contains 16 residues. V lost 0 bases, J lost 4 bases, and 13 bases lay in between. CDR1 and CDR2 from the germline V gene are SGHVS and FQNEAQ. This CDR3 is CASSLAGGMGYNEQFF. The CDR3 nucleotides read TGTGCCAGCAGCTTAGCGGGGGGTATGGGTTACAATGAGCAGTTCTTC.

This sequence joins TRBV19 and TRBJ2-6; no clear D gene. The ends were cut back, 5 bases at V and 0 bases at J, with 14 bases in the middle. The CDR3 consists of 17 residues. Germline V gene lookup returns CDR1 LNHDA and CDR2 SQIVND (reference sequence). For the CDR3, the DNA is TGTGCCAGTAGTCCCATCCGGTGGAGCTCTGGGGCCAACGTCCTGACTTTC. Translation: CASSPIRWSSGANVLTF.

The chain couples TRBV4-1 to TRBJ2-1; no reliable D call. V lost 0 bases and J 0 bases, leaving 6 bases between the germline ends. The CDR3 runs 15 residues. Germline loops: CDR1 MGHRA, CDR2 YSYEKL. CDR3 sequence reads: CASSQDPGSYNEQFF. CDR3 DNA sequence: TGCGCCAGCAGCCAAGACCCGGGCTCCTACAATGAGCAGTTCTTC.

Only one count was recorded for this clone. The chain combines TRBV7-2 with TRBJ2-7, with TRBD2 matching 7 bases. Germline V CDR1 and CDR2: SGHTA, FQGNSA. V lost 0 bases to trimming and J lost 6 bases; unmatched junction nucleotides: 5. The CDR3 is made up of 14 amino acids. CDR3 sequence reads: CASSLAGGLGEQYF. The DNA of the CDR3 is TGTGCCAGCAGCTTAGCGGGAGGGCTAGGCGAGCAGTACTTC.

The chain joins TRBV7-6 to TRBJ2-1; D not resolved. The V end was cut by 3 bases, the J end by 4 bases, with 10 bases between. The germline V gene has CDR1 SGHVS and CDR2 FNYEAQ. The CDR3 has 14 amino acids. CDR3 sequence: CASSFPPPYNEQFF. In DNA, the CDR3 is TGTGCCAGCAGCTTCCCCCCCCCTTACAATGAGCAGTTCTTC.

The rearrangement joins TRBV5-6 to TRBJ2-7, with 9 bases matching TRBD1. Losses at the gene ends were 3 bases for V and 5 bases for J; bases not matched to a gene: 3. The CDR3 has 13 residues. The germline CDR1 and CDR2 sequences are SGHDT and YYEEEE. This CDR3 is CASSSDRGHEQYF. The DNA of the CDR3 is TGTGCCAGCAGCTCGGACAGGGGCCACGAGCAGTACTTC.

CDR3 sequence reads: CASSSPARTATYEQYF. In nucleotides, the CDR3 is TGTGCCAGCAGTTCCCCCGCCCGGACGGCGACCTACGAGCAGTACTTC. The J gene is TRBJ2-7, the V gene TRBV28; D call uncertain. The CDR3 sequence is 16 residues long. CDR1 MDHEN and CDR2 SYDVKM come from the germline V gene. The V gene lost 4 bases and the J gene lost 2 bases, with 18 bases spanning the gap.

CDR3 sequence (DNA): TGTGCCAGCAGCTTGGAACGGAAAGCCTACAATGAGCAGTTCTTC. Its protein product is CASSLERKAYNEQFF. This chain uses TRBV5-4 with TRBJ2-1; D remains unclear. V was shortened by 0 bases and J by 2 bases, with 9 bases between the two germline ends. Germline values: CDR1 SGHNT, CDR2 YYREEE (reference sequence). The CDR3 has 15 amino acids.

V gene TRBV7-2 combines with J gene TRBJ2-4, with D tentatively TRBD2 (5 bases). CDR1 and CDR2 (germline): SGHTA, FQGNSA. Deletions cut 2 bases from V and 0 bases from J, with 17 bases between. The CDR3 totals 18 residues. CDR3 nucleotides: TGTGCCAGCAGCTTAAAGGTGGTGACGGGGATAGCCAAAAACATTCAGTACTTC. This codes for CASSLKVVTGIAKNIQYF. Full variable domain (missing parts from reference TRBV7-2 and TRBJ2-4): GAGVSQSPSNKVTEKGKDVELRCDPISGHTALYWYRQSLGQGLEFLIYFQGNSAPDKSGLPSDRFSAERTGGSVSTLTIQRTQQEDSAVYLCASSLKVVTGIAKNIQYFGAGTRLSVL.

The V and J genes are TRBV4-1 and TRBJ2-7; D may be TRBD1 (6 bases). V lost 0 bases to trimming and J lost 4 bases, with 10 bases between them. This CDR3 is 14 amino acids long. Germline values: CDR1 MGHRA, CDR2 YSYEKL. The CDR3 coding sequence is TGCGCCAGCAGCCAAGAGGGACAAAAATACGAGCAGTACTTC. It encodes CASSQEGQKYEQYF.

The chain couples TRBV11-2 to TRBJ2-5; 11 bases agree with TRBD2. Germline CDR1 is SGHAT and CDR2 is FQNNGV. V trimming: 0 bases; J trimming: 4 bases; junction bases outside the gene matches: 7. This CDR3 contains 17 residues. DNA of the CDR3: TGTGCCAGCAGCTTAGAGGTTAGCGGGGGGGCCCGAGAGACCCAGTACTTC. Protein sequence: CASSLEVSGGARETQYF.

The chain couples TRBV7-9 to TRBJ2-7; weak D call: TRBD1 (6 bases). The CDR3 length is 16 residues. Germline CDR1 SEHNR, CDR2 FQNEAQ (reference sequence). V lost 2 bases and J lost 3, with 17 bases in between. CDR3 sequence: CASSLKPGTSVYEQYF. The CDR3 DNA reads TGTGCCAGCAGCTTAAAGCCCGGGACATCTGTCTACGAGCAGTACTTC.

The chain uses TRBV18 and TRBJ2-7, with 9 bases matching TRBD2. Unmatched junction bases numbered 14, after V lost 4 bases and J lost 7 bases. Germline CDR1 and CDR2: KGHSH and LQKENI. The CDR3 is 16 residues long. The CDR3 nucleotides are TGTGCCAGCTCACTCTCCCGGACTAGCGTCTTGAGAGAGCAGTACTTC. Its protein product is CASSLSRTSVLREQYF. The variable domain in full, completed from reference TRBV18 and TRBJ2-7, reads NAGVMQNPRHLVRRRGQEARLRCSPMKGHSHVYWYRQLPEEGLKFMVYLQKENIIDESGMPKERFSAEFPKEGPSILRIQQVVRGDSAAYFCASSLSRTSVLREQYFGPGTRLTVT.